This T cell receptor (beta chain) comes out of a study of cytomegalovirus exposure and HLA in healthy donors. Study-wide context: Genotyping showed less than 85% of some 400 donors falling in the Caucasian-associated ancestry cluster. The study's findings and limits: In a later analysis, CMV-associated beta chains were mostly HLA-associated, it appeared.

PCR amplification relied on 60 Vbeta primers (plus 13 Jbeta primers). The protocol was immunoSEQ multiplex PCR, while the TCRdb copy is restricted to in-frame clones and leaves out a portion. The sample has some 100,000 clones, over 60% seen once; the top ten hold 3.5% to 5%. The CDR3 has 15 amino acids. Germline assignment: CDR1 MGHRA and CDR2 YSYEKL. Trimming took 4 bases from V and 7 from J, leaving 16 bases between them. This clone was observed once. Its specificity is unknown. The chain has TRBV4-1 and TRBJ1-4; D might be TRBD1 (5 bases). The sequence derives from a female donor in good health and CMV-seropositive. Sequenced input: PBMCs. CDR3 loop: CASSPGTGGGEKLFF. The CDR3 DNA is TGCGCCAGCAGCCCCGGGACGGGGGGGGGTGAAAAACTGTTTTTT.